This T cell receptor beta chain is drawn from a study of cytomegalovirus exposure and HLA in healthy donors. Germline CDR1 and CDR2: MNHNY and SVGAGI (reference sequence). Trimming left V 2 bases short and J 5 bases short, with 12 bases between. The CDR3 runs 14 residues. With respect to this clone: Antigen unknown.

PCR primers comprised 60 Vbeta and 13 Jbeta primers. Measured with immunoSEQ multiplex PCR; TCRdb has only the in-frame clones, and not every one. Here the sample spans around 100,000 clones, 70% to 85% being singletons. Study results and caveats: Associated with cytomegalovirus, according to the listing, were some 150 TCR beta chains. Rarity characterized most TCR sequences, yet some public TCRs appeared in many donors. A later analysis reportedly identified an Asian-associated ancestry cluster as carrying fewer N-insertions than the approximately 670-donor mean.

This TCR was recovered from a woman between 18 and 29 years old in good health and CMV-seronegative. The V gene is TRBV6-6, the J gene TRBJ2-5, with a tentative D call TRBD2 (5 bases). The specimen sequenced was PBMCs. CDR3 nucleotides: TGTGCCAGCAGTTACGAGGGTTGGCGGGAGACCCAGTACTTC. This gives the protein CASSYEGWRETQYF.